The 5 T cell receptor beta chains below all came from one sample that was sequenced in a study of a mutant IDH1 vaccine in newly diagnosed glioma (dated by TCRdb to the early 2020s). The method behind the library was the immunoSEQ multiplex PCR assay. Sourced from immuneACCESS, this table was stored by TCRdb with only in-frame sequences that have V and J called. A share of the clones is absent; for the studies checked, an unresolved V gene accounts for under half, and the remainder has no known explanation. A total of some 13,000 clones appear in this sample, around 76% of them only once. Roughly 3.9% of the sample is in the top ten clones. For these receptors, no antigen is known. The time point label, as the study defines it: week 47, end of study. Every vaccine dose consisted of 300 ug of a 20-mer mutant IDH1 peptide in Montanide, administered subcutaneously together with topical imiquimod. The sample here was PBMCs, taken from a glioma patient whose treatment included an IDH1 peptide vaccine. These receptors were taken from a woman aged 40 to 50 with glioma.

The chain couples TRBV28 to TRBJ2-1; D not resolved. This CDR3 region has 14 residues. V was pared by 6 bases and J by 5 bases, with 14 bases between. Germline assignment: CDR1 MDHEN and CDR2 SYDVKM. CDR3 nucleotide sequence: TGTGCCAGCAGAACAGACGGCGACCACAATGAGCAGTTCTTC. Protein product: CASRTDGDHNEQFF.

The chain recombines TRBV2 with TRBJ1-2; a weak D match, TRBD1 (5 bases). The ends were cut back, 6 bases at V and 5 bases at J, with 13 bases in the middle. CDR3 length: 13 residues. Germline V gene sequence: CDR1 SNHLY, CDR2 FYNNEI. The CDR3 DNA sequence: TGTGCCAGCAGCCTTGGACAATCGTATGGCTACACCTTC. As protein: CASSLGQSYGYTF.

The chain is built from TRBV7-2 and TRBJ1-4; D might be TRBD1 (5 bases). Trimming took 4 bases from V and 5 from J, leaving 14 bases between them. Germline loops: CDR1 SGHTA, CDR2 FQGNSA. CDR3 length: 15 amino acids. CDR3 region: CASSWSWGRNEKLFF. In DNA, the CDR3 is TGTGCCAGCAGCTGGTCCTGGGGCCGAAATGAAAAACTGTTTTTT.

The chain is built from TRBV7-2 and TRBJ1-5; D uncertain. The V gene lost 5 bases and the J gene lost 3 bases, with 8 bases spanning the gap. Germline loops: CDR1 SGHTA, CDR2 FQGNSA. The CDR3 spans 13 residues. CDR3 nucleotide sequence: TGTGCCAGCAGCCCTGACCACAATCAGCCCCAGCATTTT. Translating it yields CASSPDHNQPQHF.

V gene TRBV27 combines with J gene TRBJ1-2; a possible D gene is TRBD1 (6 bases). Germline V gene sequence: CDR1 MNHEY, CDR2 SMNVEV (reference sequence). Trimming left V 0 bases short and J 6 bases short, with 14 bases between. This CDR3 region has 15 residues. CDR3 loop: CASSLSITGMNGYTF. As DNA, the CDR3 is TGTGCCAGCAGTTTATCGATAACAGGGATGAATGGCTACACCTTC.